These T cell receptor beta chains were read from a single sample in a study of shared clonotypes between healthy human individuals. Method: immunoSEQ multiplex PCR; TCRdb's copy keeps in-frame clones and lacks some. The repertoire consists of about 610,000 clones, with 97% occurring once and the leading ten covering around 0.057%. What was sequenced was naive CD4+ T cells sorted from blood. Every receptor here comes from a woman aged 25 to 39 in good health. The CDR3 runs from the conserved cysteine through the conserved F or W. A D gene is named only where the DNA matches it firmly. The listing skips clone size in some rows; elsewhere it reads once, few, many or a size class.

CDR3nt	CDR3aa	abundance	d_gene	j_gene	v_gene
TGTGCCAGCAGTTACTCAGCAGGGAACTACGAGCAGTACTTC	CASSYSAGNYEQYF	-	-	TRBJ2-7	TRBV6-5
TGTGCCAGCACAACCTCCTACAATGAGCAGTTCTTC	CASTTSYNEQFF	-	-	TRBJ2-1	TRBV27
TGTGCCAGCAGTTTAGACAGGGAAAAGACCCAGTACTTC	CASSLDREKTQYF	once	TRBD1	TRBJ2-5	TRBV28
TGTGCCAGCAGTGCTAGCGGGTTGCCCCCAGATACGCAGTATTTT	CASSASGLPPDTQYF	-	TRBD2	TRBJ2-3	TRBV6-4
TGTGCCAGCAGTGACCCTCGGGGGCAAGAGACCCAGTACTTC	CASSDPRGQETQYF	-	-	TRBJ2-5	TRBV28
TGTGCGACCCAAAAGGGGACGAGAACCTACGAGCAGTACTTC	CATQKGTRTYEQYF	-	-	TRBJ2-7	TRBV28
TGCGCCAGCAGCTCTAACAGGGGCCGTGGTACTGAAGCTTTCTTT	CASSSNRGRGTEAFF	-	TRBD1	TRBJ1-1	TRBV5-1
TGTGCCAGCAGCTTAACAGGGAACTCCTACGAGCAGTACTTC	CASSLTGNSYEQYF	once	-	TRBJ2-7	TRBV5-4
TGTGCCAGCAGCGGCGCGAGTAACTCTGGGGCCAACGTCCTGACTTTC	CASSGASNSGANVLTF	-	-	TRBJ2-6	TRBV5-4
TGCGCCAGCAGCTTTAGCGGGAGGACCCCGGCGGACGAGCAGTACTTC	CASSFSGRTPADEQYF	-	TRBD2	TRBJ2-7	TRBV5-1
TGTGCCAGCAGTTATGACAGGGGAAGAGCAGATACGCAGTATTTT	CASSYDRGRADTQYF	-	TRBD1	TRBJ2-3	TRBV28
TGTGCCAGCGGTTGGGGGTACAATCAGCCCCAGCATTTT	CASGWGYNQPQHF	-	-	TRBJ1-5	TRBV6-6
TGTGCCAGCAGCCGCAGGGGAACCTCAGCCTACGAGCAGTACTTC	CASSRRGTSAYEQYF	-	-	TRBJ2-7	TRBV11-2
TGTGCCAGCAGCAGTTCCGACACGTACAATGAGCAGTTCTTC	CASSSSDTYNEQFF	once	-	TRBJ2-1	TRBV21-1
TGCGCCAGCAGCTTCAGGGGACAGGGATTAAATGAAAAACTGTTTTTT	CASSFRGQGLNEKLFF	-	TRBD1	TRBJ1-4	TRBV5-1
TGTGCCAGCTCACTCGGGAGTTACTCCTACAATGAGCAGTTCTTC	CASSLGSYSYNEQFF	-	-	TRBJ2-1	TRBV18
TGTGCCAGCCGCCTAAGGGGGGAGGGCCGGGGTGAGCAGTTCTTC	CASRLRGEGRGEQFF	-	-	TRBJ2-1	TRBV6-9
TGTGCCAGCAGCTTCGGGATGGGGCGGAGGGCCTACGAGCAGTACTTC	CASSFGMGRRAYEQYF	-	-	TRBJ2-7	TRBV11-2
TGTGCCTGGAGTGTTGGCCACCAAAGCCAAGATACGCAGTATTTT	CAWSVGHQSQDTQYF	-	-	TRBJ2-3	TRBV30
TGCAGCGTTGCCCCCCCAGCCAACTATGGCTACACCTTC	CSVAPPANYGYTF	-	-	TRBJ1-2	TRBV29-1
TGTGCCAGCAGTTTTTACGGAATCCTTCGGGAGACCCAGTACTTC	CASSFYGILRETQYF	-	-	TRBJ2-5	TRBV28
TGTGCCAGCTCACGAACAGGGTTTACGCAGTATTTT	CASSRTGFTQYF	-	-	TRBJ2-3	TRBV18
TGCGCCAGCAGTACACAGGGAGCTGGAAACACCATATATTTT	CASSTQGAGNTIYF	once	-	TRBJ1-3	TRBV5-1
TGTGCCAGCAGCAAAGCGGGGACAGACAACACTGAAGCTTTCTTT	CASSKAGTDNTEAFF	-	-	TRBJ1-1	TRBV21-1
TGTGCCAGCAGTTTGATGCAGGGCCGGCATCAGCCCCAGCATTTT	CASSLMQGRHQPQHF	-	-	TRBJ1-5	TRBV28
TGCGCCAGCAGCCAAGATGAAGGGGCTGGGGCCAACGTCCTGACTTTC	CASSQDEGAGANVLTF	once	-	TRBJ2-6	TRBV4-1
TGTGCCAGCAGTGCGCGATACCGGGATAGCAATCAGCCCCAGCATTTT	CASSARYRDSNQPQHF	once	-	TRBJ1-5	TRBV6-6
TGTGCCAGCAGTGTACTGTACAATCAGCCCCAGCATTTT	CASSVLYNQPQHF	-	-	TRBJ1-5	TRBV6-1
TGTGCCAGCAGTGTAAAACCTGTGCCCTATGGCTACACCTTC	CASSVKPVPYGYTF	-	-	TRBJ1-2	TRBV28
TGTGCCAGCAGTGCAGCGCAGACCTATGGCTACACCTTC	CASSAAQTYGYTF	-	-	TRBJ1-2	TRBV2
TGTGCCAGCAGCCAAGATAAGAGCGAGCAGTACTTC	CASSQDKSEQYF	-	-	TRBJ2-7	TRBV4-2
TGTGCCAGCAGCATCCCTGGAGGGCAACAGCCCCAGCATTTT	CASSIPGGQQPQHF	-	-	TRBJ1-5	TRBV7-2
TGTGCCAGCAGCTTAATGAAGCGGGACAATGAGCAGTTCTTC	CASSLMKRDNEQFF	-	-	TRBJ2-1	TRBV7-9
TGTGCCAGCAGTTTATTCCCCTCTTACAGGGGAAGAGGCTATGGCTACACCTTC	CASSLFPSYRGRGYGYTF	-	TRBD1	TRBJ1-2	TRBV27
TGTGCCAGTAGTAAGACAGTGAACACCGGGGAGCTGTTTTTT	CASSKTVNTGELFF	-	-	TRBJ2-2	TRBV19
TGTGCCAGGGGCCTAAATCAGCCCCAGCATTTT	CARGLNQPQHF	-	-	TRBJ1-5	TRBV6-4
TGTGCCAGCAGTGGGACTAGCGGAAACACCGGGGAGCTGTTTTTT	CASSGTSGNTGELFF	-	TRBD2	TRBJ2-2	TRBV6-4
TGTGCCCTCAATGACTTCGACTATGGCTACACCTTC	CALNDFDYGYTF	-	-	TRBJ1-2	TRBV7-9
TGCAGTGCTGACTTCTCCTACGAGCAGTACTTC	CSADFSYEQYF	-	-	TRBJ2-7	TRBV20-1
TGTGCCAGCAGCTTTGGACTAGCGGGAGCAAGAAACATTCAGTACTTC	CASSFGLAGARNIQYF	-	TRBD2	TRBJ2-4	TRBV7-8
TGTGCCACCGGGGGGTTAAATCAGCCCCAGCATTTT	CATGGLNQPQHF	-	-	TRBJ1-5	TRBV27
TGTGCCAGCAGCTTATACGGGACTAGCGGAAAATTTAGCACAGATACGCAGTATTTT	CASSLYGTSGKFSTDTQYF	-	TRBD2	TRBJ2-3	TRBV7-3
TGTGCCAGCAGCGGAGGACTAGCGGGAGGGCCGGGTGAGCAGTACTTC	CASSGGLAGGPGEQYF	-	TRBD2	TRBJ2-7	TRBV5-4
TGTGCCAGCAGTGAAAGGACTAGCGGGAGGAACGAGCAGTACTTC	CASSERTSGRNEQYF	-	TRBD2	TRBJ2-7	TRBV6-1
TGTGCCAGCAGTGAATCACAGGGTGACAATCAGCCCCAGCATTTT	CASSESQGDNQPQHF	-	-	TRBJ1-5	TRBV6-1
TGCAGCGTTGCCGCGGGAGGGTTAGCAGATACGCAGTATTTT	CSVAAGGLADTQYF	-	TRBD2	TRBJ2-3	TRBV29-1
TGTGCCAGCAGTTCCGGGAGGGCGCTCCAAGAGACCCAGTACTTC	CASSSGRALQETQYF	-	TRBD2	TRBJ2-5	TRBV28